Below, 29 T cell receptor beta chains from the same sample are listed, as sequenced in a study of CD8+ T cells in alopecia areata. Reverse transcribed after extraction, RNA yielded cDNA as the sequencing template. Sequencing used immunoSEQ multiplex PCR; TCRdb keeps in-frame clones, though not all of them. The repertoire includes roughly 150,000 clones, approximately 56% of them detected once, and 36% sits in the top ten. The source material was CD8+ T cells sorted from blood. These receptor sequences come from a human donor in good health.

The chain links TRBV28 to TRBJ1-2, with 9 nucleotides matching TRBD1. V trimming: 5 bases; J trimming: 3 bases; junction bases outside the gene matches: 7. The germline CDR1 and CDR2 sequences are MDHEN and SYDVKM. CDR3 length: 15 amino acids. The CDR3 region is CASSTRDRVHYGYTF. DNA for the CDR3: TGTGCCAGCAGTACCCGGGACAGGGTTCACTATGGCTACACCTTC.

CDR3 DNA sequence: TGTGCCAGCAGGAGAGACACCGGGGAGCTGTTTTTT. It translates to CASRRDTGELFF. The chain combines TRBV7-9 with TRBJ2-2; D gene unclear. Germline V gene sequence: CDR1 SEHNR, CDR2 FQNEAQ (reference sequence). The V end lost 6 bases, the J end lost 3 bases, and 5 bases lay between the germline ends. The CDR3 consists of 12 residues.

The chain joins TRBV5-1 to TRBJ2-1; TRBD2 matches at 12 bases. Per germline, CDR1 SGHRS and CDR2 YFSETQ. The J segment lost 0 bases and the V segment lost 0 bases, leaving 1 base of the junction unmatched. The CDR3 spans 17 residues. The CDR3 DNA follows: TGCGCCAGCAGCTTGGCGACTAGCGGGAGCTCCTACAATGAGCAGTTCTTC. It encodes CASSLATSGSSYNEQFF.

This clone has only a few counts. The genes are TRBV29-1 and TRBJ1-1, with D uncertain. The germline V and J ends were trimmed by 5 bases and 5 bases, with 9 bases remaining between them. Germline V gene lookup returns CDR1 SQVTM and CDR2 ANQGSEA. CDR3 length: 11 residues. CDR3 sequence (DNA): TGCAGCGTTAAAGGGAGGACTGAAGCTTTCTTT. This translates into CSVKGRTEAFF.

This clone was found many times. The rearrangement joins TRBV6-1 to TRBJ2-3; either TRBD1 or TRBD2 may supply D (6 bases each). Germline CDR1 reads MNHNS; CDR2 reads SASEGT. Trimming took 0 bases from V and 4 from J, leaving 11 bases between them. The CDR3 runs 15 residues. The chain's CDR3 is CASSEATGGADTQYF. CDR3 coding DNA: TGTGCCAGCAGTGAAGCCACCGGGGGCGCAGATACGCAGTATTTT.

The chain has TRBV7-9 and TRBJ2-5; D is ambiguous. In germline, CDR1 is SEHNR, CDR2 FQNEAQ (reference sequence). The CDR3 is 14 amino acids. Trimming pared 3 bases from V and 1 base from J, leaving 9 bases between. The CDR3 bases are TGTGCCAGCAGCTTGAGTCAGCTCCAAGAGACCCAGTACTTC. Translated, it gives CASSLSQLQETQYF.

The chain has TRBV9 and TRBJ1-5; D possibly corresponds to TRBD1 (5 bases). CDR3 size: 12 residues. Germline CDR1 is SGDLS and CDR2 is YYNGEE. Trimming shortened V by 10 bases and J by 4 bases, and 12 bases separated the two germline ends. DNA of the CDR3: TGTGCCCGCCTGGGACGGAATCAGCCCCAGCATTTT. This translates into CARLGRNQPQHF.

This clone was picked up a small number of times. The chain links TRBV30 to TRBJ2-5; D not resolved. Per the germline V gene, CDR1 is GTSNPN and CDR2 is SVGIG (reference sequence). The V end lost 0 bases, the J end lost 2 bases, and 10 bases lay between the germline ends. CDR3 size: 14 residues. The CDR3 DNA reads as TGTGCCTGGAGTGTATCGTCCCAGCAAGAGACCCAGTACTTC. This translates into CAWSVSSQQETQYF.

The CDR3 sequence is CASSARLAVYNEQFF. CDR3 nucleotides: TGTGCCAGCAGCGCCCGACTAGCGGTCTACAATGAGCAGTTCTTC. This chain joins TRBV7-9 and TRBJ2-1; TRBD2 agrees at 9 bases. V dropped 5 bases and J dropped 3; count of bases not matched to a gene: 5. The V gene's germline CDR1 is SEHNR and CDR2 FQNEAQ (reference sequence). There are 15 residues in the CDR3.

This clone was seen a few times. The V and J genes are TRBV9 and TRBJ2-3, with unresolved D. The germline V gene encodes CDR1 SGDLS and CDR2 YYNGEE. The CDR3 totals 16 residues. Trimming left V 4 bases short and J 5 bases short, with 20 bases between. In DNA form, the CDR3 reads TGTGCCAGCAGCCCTCTGGGTGACGTCGCCGGAGATACGCAGTATTTT. Residues: CASSPLGDVAGDTQYF.

The chain is built from TRBV5-1 and TRBJ2-7; D is uncertain. This CDR3 is built from 13 residues. V was shortened by 4 bases and J by 7 bases, with 15 bases between the two germline ends. Germline values: CDR1 SGHRS, CDR2 YFSETQ. DNA for the CDR3: TGCGCCAGCAGCCCGTTAGACGGATTTGAGCAGTACTTC. Its protein is CASSPLDGFEQYF.

The chain recombines TRBV7-8 with TRBJ2-5; either TRBD1 or TRBD2 may supply D (5 bases each). CDR1 is SGHVS and CDR2 is FQNEAQ in the germline V gene. Trimming removed 1 base from V and 5 bases from J, with 17 bases in between. The CDR3 sequence is 16 residues long. CDR3: CASSLDRQGVWETQYF. As DNA, the CDR3 is TGTGCCAGCAGCTTAGATCGGCAGGGAGTATGGGAGACCCAGTACTTC.

J is TRBJ2-3 and V is TRBV5-1; D is possibly TRBD1 (5 bases). V dropped 2 bases and J dropped 2 bases, with 9 bases sitting between them. This CDR3 spans 14 amino acids. Germline V CDR1 and CDR2: SGHRS, YFSETQ. CDR3 sequence reads: CASSFQGITDTQYF. DNA for the CDR3: TGCGCCAGCAGCTTTCAGGGAATCACAGATACGCAGTATTTT.

The chain uses TRBV27 and TRBJ2-7, with D possibly matching TRBD1 (6 bases). Germline loops: CDR1 MNHEY, CDR2 SMNVEV (reference sequence). The V end lost 3 bases, the J end lost 2 bases, and 14 bases lay between the germline ends. The CDR3 runs 15 residues. CDR3: CASSFSWQGTYEQYF. CDR3 DNA: TGTGCCAGCAGTTTCAGTTGGCAGGGGACCTACGAGCAGTACTTC.

The chain joins TRBV11-2 to TRBJ2-7, with TRBD2 matching 11 bases. V gave up 0 bases and J gave up 4 bases; unmatched junction bases: 2. This CDR3 is 15 amino acids long. CDR1 is SGHAT, CDR2 FQNNGV, per germline. For the CDR3, the DNA is TGTGCCAGCAGCTTAGAACTAGCGGGAGAATACGAGCAGTACTTC. Its translation is CASSLELAGEYEQYF.

This clone was counted only a few times. This sequence joins TRBV29-1 and TRBJ1-2; D is ambiguous. The CDR3 has 11 amino acids. The germline V gene has CDR1 SQVTM and CDR2 ANQGSEA. Trimming removed 4 bases at V and 10 bases at J, with 13 bases between. CDR3 region: CSVVRRRVYTF. In nucleotides, the CDR3 is TGCAGCGTTGTAAGGCGGCGCGTCTACACCTTC.

This rearrangement joins TRBV9 to TRBJ1-2; D gene unclear. This CDR3 contains 14 residues. Germline V lookup: CDR1 SGDLS, CDR2 YYNGEE. V lost 4 bases, J lost 4 bases, and 14 bases lay in between. The CDR3 nucleotides are TGTGCCAGCAGCCCAGGAGACGGAAGCTATGGCTACACCTTC. Residues: CASSPGDGSYGYTF. Full variable domain (remainder filled in from reference TRBV9 and TRBJ1-2): DSGVTQTPKHLITATGQRVTLRCSPRSGDLSVYWYQQSLDQGLQFLIQYYNGEERAKGNILERFSAQQFPDLHSELNLSSLELGDSALYFCASSPGDGSYGYTFGSGTRLTVV.

This rearrangement joins TRBV5-1 to TRBJ2-7; D unclear. This CDR3 region has 15 residues. Per germline, CDR1 SGHRS and CDR2 YFSETQ. The V gene lost 0 bases and the J gene lost 5 bases, with 15 bases spanning the gap. The CDR3, as DNA: TGCGCCAGCAGCTTGGGCTTCCGCGCTGACGACGAGCAGTACTTC. This encodes CASSLGFRADDEQYF.

The genes are TRBV7-9 and TRBJ2-1; D unclear. Germline-derived CDR1 and CDR2 are SEHNR and FQNEAQ (reference sequence). The V end was cut by 5 bases, the J end by 6 bases, with 5 bases between. The CDR3 contains 11 residues. The CDR3 is CASSHSNEQFF. The CDR3 nucleotides are TGTGCCAGCAGCCACAGCAATGAGCAGTTCTTC.

The gene calls are TRBV27 and TRBJ1-5; D might be TRBD1 (6 bases). Trimming took 6 bases from V and 6 from J, leaving 12 bases between them. The CDR3 loop spans 13 amino acids. The germline V gene encodes CDR1 MNHEY and CDR2 SMNVEV (reference sequence). The CDR3 nucleotides read TGTGCCAGCAGCCGGACAGCCGCTCAGCCCCAGCATTTT. It yields the protein CASSRTAAQPQHF.

The chain combines TRBV7-9 with TRBJ2-5; a weak D match, TRBD1 (6 bases). Germline CDR1 SEHNR, CDR2 FQNEAQ (reference sequence). V lost 4 bases and J lost 5, with 14 bases in between. This CDR3 region has 14 residues. The DNA for the CDR3 is TGTGCCAGCAGCTCGCCCGGGACAATGGAGACCCAGTACTTC. It specifies CASSSPGTMETQYF.

The rearrangement links TRBV5-6 to TRBJ1-1; no definite D call. V lost 0 bases to trimming and J lost 5 bases, with 5 bases between them. CDR1 is SGHDT and CDR2 is YYEEEE in the germline V gene. The CDR3 runs to 12 residues. The CDR3 coding sequence is TGTGCCAGCAGCTTGGTGGGGACTGAAGCTTTCTTT. The encoded protein is CASSLVGTEAFF.

This clone occurred a few times. This chain uses TRBV21-1 with TRBJ2-7; TRBD2, the D gene given by the table, was not confirmed from the DNA. TRBV21-1 is reported as a pseudogene. This CDR3 comprises 11 residues. CDR3 in DNA: TGTGCCAGCAGCAACCTGGGAATCGGGGACTTC. It encodes CASSNLGIGDF.

The V call is TRBV29-1, the J call TRBJ2-4; D is perhaps TRBD1 or TRBD2 (6 bases each). Per the germline V gene, CDR1 is SQVTM and CDR2 is ANQGSEA. Trimming stripped 4 bases from V and 8 bases from J, with 12 bases between. This CDR3 contains 12 residues. The CDR3: CSVVEGGYIQYF. The CDR3 nucleotides read TGCAGCGTTGTGGAAGGGGGGTACATTCAGTACTTC.

The chain couples TRBV6-6 to TRBJ2-7; D unclear. The CDR3 length is 11 residues. Looked up from germline, CDR1 is MNHNY and CDR2 is SVGAGI (reference sequence). The V end lost 6 bases, the J end lost 5 bases, and 8 bases lay between the germline ends. The CDR3 sequence: CASSLSDEQYF. CDR3 DNA sequence: TGTGCCAGCAGCCTCAGCGACGAGCAGTACTTC.

Turning to this clone: The junction and the germline gene differ at one end; a read error may be behind it. The genes are TRBV29-1 and TRBJ2-1, with D uncertain. The CDR3 sequence is 11 residues long. Germline CDR1 SQVTM, CDR2 ANQGSEA. The CDR3 loop is CSVEDWNEQFF. The CDR3 nucleotides read TGCAGCGTCGAAGACTGGAATGAGCAGTTCTTC.

With respect to this clone: Other DNA sequences in this specimen translate into the identical CDR3. This sequence joins TRBV29-1 and TRBJ1-1; TRBD1 agrees at 7 bases. After removal of 6 bases from V and 4 bases from J, the junction contained 2 bases not matched to a gene. This CDR3 contains 11 residues. Looked up from germline, CDR1 is SQVTM and CDR2 is ANQGSEA. The CDR3 loop reads CSVSGGTEAFF. The CDR3, as DNA: TGCAGCGTGTCAGGGGGCACTGAAGCTTTCTTT.

The chain recombines TRBV6-5 with TRBJ2-1; D remains unclear. The germline V gene has CDR1 MNHEY and CDR2 SVGAGI. This CDR3 spans 11 amino acids. V dropped 6 bases and J dropped 7 bases, with 7 bases sitting between them. The CDR3 region has the DNA TGTGCCAGCAGCAATGCGAATGAGCAGTTCTTC. Its protein is CASSNANEQFF.

This chain connects TRBV9 to TRBJ1-2; D may be TRBD1 (5 bases). Trimming removed 4 bases at V and 3 bases at J, with 10 bases between. The CDR3 runs 13 residues. Germline V gene data show CDR1 as SGDLS and CDR2 as YYNGEE. The CDR3 region is CASSTGAYYGYTF. The CDR3 DNA is TGTGCCAGCAGCACCGGGGCGTACTATGGCTACACCTTC.